Shown below are 9 T cell receptor beta chains from a single sample sequenced in a study of vaccination and CD4 T cells after COVID-19. These receptors have no known antigen. Cultured CD4+ T-cell DNA underwent Oncomine TCR Beta short-read sequencing. Using its own MiXCR run on the PCR reads, TCRdb lists one record per CDR3 protein. Of 7,000 or so distinct CDR3 sequences listed, about half are singletons. Regarding treatment: approximately 9-day PBMC culture with coronavirus spike peptide pools or control peptides (ViraFEST assay). An unexposed donor provided the CD4+ T cells, which were collected before the COVID-19 pandemic (2011-2018). Specimen: CD4+ T cells from blood, cultured in vitro. The receptors derive from a human donor in good health.

By sample fraction, this clonotype is medium-sized (0.01 to 0.1%). The V call is TRBV15, the J call TRBJ1-2; weak D call: TRBD1 (6 bases). V lost 1 base, J lost 5 bases, and 14 bases lay in between. The CDR3 has 15 amino acids. Germline V gene sequence: CDR1 LNHNV, CDR2 YYDKDF (reference sequence). The CDR3 region has the DNA TGTGCCACCAGCAGAGGACCGGGGGCCCCTTATGGCTACACCTTC. This codes for CATSRGPGAPYGYTF.

This clonotype was recorded a few times. The rearrangement links TRBV18 to TRBJ1-2; 8 bases are shared with TRBD1. V lost 2 bases, J lost 7 bases, and 0 bases stayed unmatched. The CDR3 runs 12 residues. The germline CDR1 and CDR2 sequences are KGHSH and LQKENI. The CDR3 region has the DNA TGTGCCAGCTCACCAACAGGGGGTGGCTACACCTTC. Its protein is CASSPTGGGYTF.

V gene TRBV12-3 or TRBV12-4 combines with J gene TRBJ1-2, with 8 bases that match TRBD1. V trimming: 6 bases; J trimming: 8 bases; junction bases outside the gene matches: 8. The CDR3 covers 13 residues. CDR3 DNA: TGTGCCAGCAGCGCAGGGGGCACCTGGGGCTACACCTTC. Amino acid sequence: CASSAGGTWGYTF.

By proportion, this clonotype is medium-sized. The J gene is TRBJ2-2, the V gene TRBV7-6, with D unclear. Per the germline V gene, CDR1 is SGHVS and CDR2 is FNYEAQ. The CDR3 is made up of 16 amino acids. Trimming took 0 bases from V and 5 from J, leaving 13 bases between them. This CDR3 reads CASSLATVTITGELFF. Here the CDR3 DNA reads TGTGCCAGCAGCTTAGCAACAGTAACGATTACCGGGGAGCTGTTTTTT.

The sample holds a few counts of this clonotype. The chain carries TRBV30 and TRBJ2-3, with D tentatively TRBD2 (6 bases). Germline CDR1 is GTSNPN and CDR2 is SVGIG (reference sequence). V lost 0 bases and J 0 bases, leaving 10 bases between the germline ends. The CDR3 sequence is 15 residues long. The DNA of the CDR3 is TGTGCCTGGAGTGTAGCGGGTGGAAGCACAGATACGCAGTATTTT. Its translation: CAWSVAGGSTDTQYF. The full variable domain, in which reference TRBV30 and TRBJ2-3 provide the parts outside the CDR3, is SQTIHQWPATLVQPVGSPLSLECTVEGTSNPNLYWYRQAAGRGLQLLFYSVGIGQISSEVPQNLSASRPQDRQFILSSKKLLLSDSGFYLCAWSVAGGSTDTQYFGPGTRLTVL.

The V and J genes are TRBV19 and TRBJ2-5; no clear D. The CDR3 spans 15 residues. V shed 4 bases and J shed 4 bases, with 16 bases lying between them. Per the germline V gene, CDR1 is LNHDA and CDR2 is SQIVND (reference sequence). This chain's CDR3 is CASSTPGTGRETQYF. Written as DNA, the CDR3 is TGTGCCAGTAGTACACCTGGAACGGGTCGAGAGACCCAGTACTTC.

This chain links TRBV20-1 with TRBJ1-2, with a weak D call TRBD1 (6 bases). CDR1 is DFQATT and CDR2 is SNEGSKA in the germline V gene (reference sequence). Between the trimmed V and J ends, which lost 5 bases and 3 bases, there was a span of 10 bases. The CDR3 is 12 residues long. CDR3 residues: CSAPGHDYGYTF. The CDR3 DNA reads TGCAGTGCTCCGGGACATGACTATGGCTACACCTTC.

This rearrangement joins TRBV7-9 to TRBJ2-4; 11 bases match TRBD1. The CDR3 runs 17 residues. Germline loops: CDR1 SEHNR, CDR2 FQNEAQ (reference sequence). The V gene end was trimmed by 1 base and the J gene end by 5 bases; junction bases not matched to a gene: 7. The CDR3 sequence is CASSLVGPGQGENIQYF. The CDR3 DNA is TGTGCCAGCAGCTTAGTGGGGCCGGGACAGGGGGAAAACATTCAGTACTTC.

This clonotype was seen a handful of times. This chain uses TRBV7-9 with TRBJ1-2; TRBD1 aligns across 7 bases. The CDR3 runs 15 residues. Per germline, CDR1 SEHNR and CDR2 FQNEAQ (reference sequence). V lost 1 base to trimming and J lost 2 bases; unmatched junction nucleotides: 4. This chain's CDR3 is CASSLGQGGNYGYTF. In DNA form, the CDR3 reads TGTGCCAGCAGCTTAGGACAGGGTGGAAACTATGGCTACACCTTC.